These 15 T cell receptor beta chains originate from one sample sequenced in a study of blood T cell repertoires in COVID-19 (TCRdb year 2020). The method was the immunoSEQ multiplex PCR assay. The source is immuneACCESS, and TCRdb retained only in-frame sequences with V and J called. Part of the clones is not carried over; for the studies checked, unresolved V genes explain less than half of this, and the remainder is unexplained. For this sample there are 100,000 to 150,000 clones; 80% to 90% appear just once. Approximately 2.3% of the sample comes from the top ten. The sequencing sample was made of PBMCs or T cells enriched from blood (not recorded which). The receptors shown here come from a woman between 45 and 65 years old who had recovered from COVID-19.

This clone has only a few counts. The J gene is TRBJ1-5, the V gene TRBV6-4; D not resolved. With 0 bases removed from V and 6 bases from J, the gap between germline ends came to 15 bases. Germline loops: CDR1 MRHNA, CDR2 SNTAGT. This CDR3 contains 16 residues. CDR3 nucleotide sequence: TGTGCCAGCAGTGACTCAAGAGGGTTGACGTGTCAGCCCCAGCATTTT. This gives the protein CASSDSRGLTCQPQHF.

The rearrangement links TRBV10-1 to TRBJ2-7; TRBD1 matches 8 bases. CDR3 length equals 16 residues. Trimming removed 5 bases from V and 1 base from J; junction bases left unmatched: 10. CDR1 is WNHNN, CDR2 SYGVQD, per germline (reference sequence). CDR3: CASSKKPGQESYEQYF. The CDR3 DNA is TGCGCCAGCAGTAAAAAACCGGGACAGGAATCCTACGAGCAGTACTTC.

The V call is TRBV6-2 or TRBV6-3, the J call TRBJ2-7; 12 bases agree with TRBD1. The CDR3 spans 16 residues. Trimming removed 0 bases from V and 7 bases from J; junction bases left unmatched: 7. CDR1 is MNHEY and CDR2 is SVGEGT in the germline V gene. In DNA form, the CDR3 reads TGTGCCAGCAGTTACTCACCGGGACAGGGGGCGCGGGAGCAGTACTTC. Its translation is CASSYSPGQGAREQYF.

With regard to this clone: Distinct nucleotide sequences in the sample also encode this CDR3. The chain joins TRBV27 to TRBJ2-7; 11 bases align to TRBD1. Unmatched junction bases numbered 6, after V lost 6 bases and J lost 2 bases. This CDR3 has 15 amino acids. Germline-derived CDR1 and CDR2 are MNHEY and SMNVEV (reference sequence). Written as DNA, the CDR3 is TGTGCCAGCAGCTTGGGACAGGGGGGGCCCTACGAGCAGTACTTC. Translating gives CASSLGQGGPYEQYF.

The chain employs TRBV28 and TRBJ1-4; the D gene is possibly TRBD1 (6 bases). V lost 6 bases, J lost 5 bases, and 13 bases lay in between. Germline V CDR1 and CDR2: MDHEN, SYDVKM. CDR3 size: 14 residues. CDR3 region: CASSLTDRNEKLFF. The CDR3 DNA follows: TGTGCCAGCAGCCTTACAGACAGGAATGAAAAACTGTTTTTT.

This clone showed up just a few times. V usage is TRBV5-6 and J usage is TRBJ2-7; TRBD1 might be the D (6 bases). This CDR3 contains 14 residues. CDR1 is SGHDT and CDR2 is YYEEEE in the germline V gene. Trimming took 0 bases from V and 3 from J, leaving 10 bases between them. The DNA for the CDR3 is TGTGCCAGCAGCTTGGACAGGGCTAACTACGAGCAGTACTTC. This codes for CASSLDRANYEQYF. Full variable domain (remainder filled in from reference TRBV5-6 and TRBJ2-7): DAGVTQSPTHLIKTRGQQVTLRCSPKSGHDTVSWYQQALGQGPQFIFQYYEEEERQRGNFPDRFSGHQFPNYSSELNVNALLLGDSALYLCASSLDRANYEQYFGPGTRLTVT.

The genes are TRBV27 and TRBJ1-5; 7 bases fit TRBD1. Trimming took 6 bases from V and 9 from J; bases not matched to a gene: 8. The CDR3 covers 13 residues. From germline, CDR1 is MNHEY and CDR2 SMNVEV (reference sequence). The CDR3 DNA reads as TGTGCCAGCAGAGGACAGGCCTTTGGGCCCCAGCATTTT. Translation gives CASRGQAFGPQHF.

The gene calls are TRBV19 and TRBJ2-1, with TRBD2 identical over 10 bases. V lost 6 bases, J lost 5 bases, and 7 bases stayed unmatched. The CDR3 covers 15 residues. In germline, CDR1 is LNHDA, CDR2 SQIVND (reference sequence). The CDR3 nucleotides are TGTGCCAGTAGGAGTACCGGGACTAGCGACAATGAGCAGTTCTTC. The encoded protein is CASRSTGTSDNEQFF.

V is TRBV4-1 and J is TRBJ1-1; D unresolved. This CDR3 comprises 14 residues. Germline-derived CDR1 and CDR2 are MGHRA and YSYEKL. V lost 3 bases, J lost 0 bases, and 8 bases lay in between. This CDR3 is CASSQGLVNTEAFF. CDR3 sequence (DNA): TGCGCCAGCAGCCAGGGCCTTGTGAACACTGAAGCTTTCTTT.

V usage is TRBV25-1 and J usage is TRBJ2-4, with TRBD1 matching 12 bases. This CDR3 has 16 residues. The V segment lost 5 bases and the J segment 4 bases; nucleotides outside the gene matches: 6. CDR1 is MGHDK, CDR2 SYGVNS, per germline. In DNA form, the CDR3 reads TGTGCCAGCAGTATAGGGACAGGGGGCGGGAAAAACATTCAGTACTTC. The encoded protein is CASSIGTGGGKNIQYF.

The J gene is TRBJ1-2, the V gene TRBV5-6; TRBD1 matches at 7 bases. CDR1 and CDR2 from the germline V gene are SGHDT and YYEEEE. The CDR3 extends over 14 amino acids. With 1 base clipped from V and 2 bases from J, the junction kept 2 bases outside the gene matches. CDR3 in DNA: TGTGCCAGCAGCTTGAAGGGACAGAACTATGGCTACACCTTC. Amino acids: CASSLKGQNYGYTF.

V usage is TRBV7-2 and J usage is TRBJ2-2; D remains ambiguous. CDR3 length: 15 residues. Germline CDR1 and CDR2: SGHTA and FQGNSA. V gave up 5 bases and J gave up 2 bases, with 12 bases separating them. CDR3 residues: CASSPRQINTGELFF. As DNA, the CDR3 is TGTGCCAGCAGCCCCCGCCAGATCAACACCGGGGAGCTGTTTTTT.

V usage is TRBV3-1 (or the pseudogene TRBV3-2) and J usage is TRBJ1-2; TRBD1 agrees at 7 bases. The CDR3 totals 14 residues. Trimming cost V 6 bases and J 2 bases; bases outside gene matches: 6. In germline, CDR1 is LGHDT, CDR2 YNNKEL (reference sequence). Here the CDR3 DNA reads TGTGCCAGCAGGCTGACAGGGATGAACTATGGCTACACCTTC. This sequence encodes CASRLTGMNYGYTF.

The chain combines TRBV7-3 with TRBJ1-2, with 8 bases identical to TRBD1. V lost 4 bases to trimming and J lost 6 bases; unmatched junction nucleotides: 7. The CDR3 is made up of 14 amino acids. The germline V gene has CDR1 SGHTA and CDR2 FQGTGA. The CDR3 coding sequence is TGTGCCAGCAGCTCGCAGGGGGCAAAAAATGGCTACACCTTC. It yields the protein CASSSQGAKNGYTF.

This clone was counted only a few times. The chain carries TRBV30 and TRBJ1-1; a weak D match, TRBD1 (6 bases). V dropped 2 bases and J dropped 4 bases, with 11 bases sitting between them. There are 13 residues in the CDR3. The germline V gene has CDR1 GTSNPN and CDR2 SVGIG (reference sequence). Here the CDR3 DNA reads TGTGCCTGGAGTCCAGGGGAGGGCACTGAAGCTTTCTTT. This encodes CAWSPGEGTEAFF.